The next 21 T cell receptor beta chains were all read from a single sample in a study of tumor and adjacent non-tumor tissue in lung cancer. TCRbeta libraries were built with three rounds of nested PCR, modified from ARM-PCR. One entry per CDR3 protein results from TCRdb running MiXCR on the multiplex PCR reads. The sample has fewer than 85,000 distinct CDR3 sequences, 60% to 85% seen once. No cell sorting was done before RNA was extracted from the tissue. Sequencing was carried out using lung tumor tissue. The receptors derive from a woman in her fifties or sixties with non-small cell lung cancer.

Note on this clonotype: The conserved phenylalanine or tryptophan is not found at the CDR3 terminus, so this likely reflects a read error. The chain links TRBV7-8 to TRBJ2-5; D possibly corresponds to TRBD1 (5 bases). CDR1 and CDR2 (germline): SGHVS, FQNEAQ. Trimming left V 5 bases short and J 5 bases short, with 12 bases between. This CDR3 comprises 13 residues. The CDR3 loop is CASSVRVLETQYS. CDR3 DNA: TGTGCCAGCAGCGTCAGGGTCCTCGAGACCCAGTACTCC.

This clonotype was seen a single time. At one end the junction does not follow the germline gene, possibly because of a read error. The chain is built from TRBV11-2 and TRBJ1-2; TRBD1 is a possible D gene (5 bases). From germline, CDR1 is SGHAT and CDR2 FQNNGV. The CDR3 is 14 residues long. The CDR3 sequence is CASSLLSGRDSATF. The CDR3 nucleotides are TGTGCCAGTAGCTTACTTAGCGGCAGGGATTCAGCCACCTTC.

The V call is TRBV4-2, the J call TRBJ2-3; TRBD2 aligns across 7 bases. The CDR3 length is 16 residues. CDR1 and CDR2 from the germline V gene are LGHNA and YNFKEQ. J lost 4 bases, V lost 7 bases, and 14 bases had no gene match. The chain's CDR3 is CASIHGRGSGADTQYF. The CDR3, as DNA: TGTGCCAGCATCCACGGGCGCGGGAGCGGGGCAGATACGCAGTATTTT.

A remark on this clonotype: The conserved closing phenylalanine or tryptophan is absent in this CDR3, likely reflecting a read error. The genes are TRBV11-1 and TRBJ2-7, with D possibly TRBD2 on 9 matching bases. Germline V lookup: CDR1 SGHAT, CDR2 FQDESV (reference sequence). This CDR3 has 16 amino acids. Trimming removed 5 bases from V and 6 bases from J, with 23 bases in between. The CDR3 loop reads CASSHPRGQREAEQYL. In DNA, the CDR3 is TGTGCCAGCAGCCATCCCAGGGGGCAGCGGGAGGCCGAGCAGTACCTT.

Concerning this clonotype itself: At one boundary the junction diverges from the germline segment, which might be a read error. This chain connects TRBV6-5 to TRBJ2-1; 9 bases map to TRBD2. Germline loops: CDR1 MNHEY, CDR2 SVGAGI. The length of the CDR3 is 16 residues. CDR3 coding DNA: TGTGCTAGCAGTATTAGCGGGAGTATGCCCTACAATGAGCAGTTCTTC. Its translation is CASSISGSMPYNEQFF.

Points on this clonotype: Being one base from a much bigger clone, this may be a read error. This chain uses TRBV5-1 with TRBJ2-3; TRBD2 might be the D (5 bases). Germline V gene data show CDR1 as SGHRS and CDR2 as YFSETQ. The CDR3 covers 13 residues. CDR3 in DNA: TGCGGCAGCAATCCGGGATCATCCGATACGCAGTATTTT. Translated, it gives CGSNPGSSDTQYF. Supplemented by reference TRBV5-1 and TRBJ2-3, the full variable domain reads KAGVTQTPRYLIKTRGQQVTLSCSPISGHRSVSWYQQTPGQGLQFLFEYFSETQRNKGNFPGRFSGRQFSNSRSEMNVSTLELGDSALYLCGSNPGSSDTQYFGPGTRLTVL.

Points on this clonotype: The junction shows a germline mismatch at one end, possibly a read error. The genes are TRBV29-1 and TRBJ1-1; 8 bases agree with TRBD1. Germline V gene sequence: CDR1 SQVTM, CDR2 ANQGSEA. This CDR3 has 14 amino acids. The CDR3 nucleotides are TGCATCGTTGGGGGGGGACAGGACAACCCTGAAGCTTACTTT. Translation gives CIVGGGQDNPEAYF.

A note on this clonotype: The junction departs from the called germline gene at one end, perhaps through a read error. V is TRBV6-4 and J is TRBJ2-1; D ambiguous. The CDR3 contains 15 residues. Germline CDR1 MRHNA, CDR2 SNTAGT. The CDR3 coding sequence is TGTGCCAACAGTGACTCGCCAGAGCTGGCAGGTGAGCAGTCCTTC. Its protein is CANSDSPELAGEQSF.

This clonotype was found once. This chain connects TRBV29-1 to TRBJ2-7; D remains ambiguous. Trimming took off 8 bases at V and 3 bases at J, with 14 bases between the two ends. Germline V gene lookup returns CDR1 SQVTM and CDR2 ANQGSEA. The length of the CDR3 is 12 residues. This chain's CDR3 is CSMQARSYEQYF. Here the CDR3 DNA reads TGCAGCATGCAGGCGCGGAGCTACGAGCAGTACTTC.

The V call is TRBV20-1, the J call TRBJ2-7; D possibly corresponds to TRBD2 (5 bases). Trimming stripped 3 bases from V and 8 bases from J, with 11 bases between. Germline values: CDR1 DFQATT, CDR2 SNEGSKA (reference sequence). The CDR3 has 11 amino acids. Here the CDR3 reads CSASRRYKQYF. The CDR3 region has the DNA TGCAGTGCTAGCAGGAGGTACAAGCAGTACTTC.

The chain carries TRBV6-5 and TRBJ2-7; no clear D gene. V was clipped by 10 bases and J by 0 bases, with 13 bases between them. The CDR3 spans 13 residues. CDR1 MNHEY and CDR2 SVGAGI come from the germline V gene. The CDR3 region is CATHSGNSYEQYF. CDR3 DNA: TGTGCCACTCACTCGGGCAACTCCTACGAGCAGTACTTC.

A remark on this clonotype: This clone may be a read error of a much larger clone one base away. The rearrangement links TRBV5-8 to TRBJ1-6, with D unresolved. The CDR3 runs to 12 residues. Germline V gives CDR1 SGHTS, CDR2 YDEGEE. CDR3 DNA sequence: TGTACCAGTACTGGAAATAATTCACCCCTCCACTTT. It encodes CTSTGNNSPLHF. Variable domain in full (rest from reference TRBV5-8 and TRBJ1-6): EAGVTQSPTHLIKTRGQQATLRCSPISGHTSVYWYQQALGLGLQFLLWYDEGEERNRGNFPPRFSGRQFPNYSSELNVNALELEDSALYLCTSTGNNSPLHFGNGTRLTVT.

Concerning this clonotype: This CDR3 is missing its conserved last phenylalanine or tryptophan, likely due to a read error. The DNA is left out, because the CDR3 cannot be placed on it with certainty; the CDR3 is given as TCRdb lists it. The gene calls are TRBV10-2 and TRBJ1-5. The CDR3 is 15 amino acids in total, end residues counted. CDR1 is WSHSY, CDR2 SAAADI, per germline. CDR3 region: CASSENSAGNHPHHS.

This clonotype has more than one count but fewer than ten. The junction does not match germline at one end; this may be a read error. This chain links TRBV6-6 with TRBJ2-7; 10 bases agree with TRBD2. This CDR3 spans 14 amino acids. Germline V gene data show CDR1 as MNHNY and CDR2 as SVGAGI (reference sequence). The CDR3 nucleotides read TGTACCAGCAGCGGGAGGGACAGCCCCTATGAGCAGTACTTC. Translated, it gives CTSSGRDSPYEQYF.

Details on this clonotype: The junction departs from germline at one end; a sequencing error may be responsible. V usage is TRBV6-5 and J usage is TRBJ1-4; unclear D gene. The CDR3 totals 15 residues. Germline V CDR1 and CDR2: MNHEY, SVGAGI. CDR3 bases: TGTACCAGTAGTTACTCGGGCGGCGGTGGAGAAAAACTGTTTTTT. Its protein product is CTSSYSGGGGEKLFF.

A note on this clonotype: At one boundary the junction diverges from the germline segment, which might be a read error. DNA of the CDR3: TGCAGTTCCGGGGGCTTTGGGGGCACTAAAGCTTTCTTT. Its protein product is CSSGGFGGTKAFF. The V gene is TRBV29-1, the J gene TRBJ1-1, with D tentatively TRBD1 (6 bases). This CDR3 is 13 amino acids long. CDR1 SQVTM and CDR2 ANQGSEA come from the germline V gene.

V gene TRBV6-6 combines with J gene TRBJ1-4, with D tentatively TRBD1 (5 bases). Germline V CDR1 and CDR2: MNHNY, SVGAGI (reference sequence). The CDR3 consists of 18 residues. V shed 2 bases and J shed 4 bases, with 20 bases lying between them. This chain's CDR3 is CASSYPQPQTEFNEKLFF. For the CDR3, the DNA is TGTGCCAGCAGTTACCCCCAACCGCAGACAGAATTTAATGAAAAACTGTTTTTT.

V gene TRBV30 combines with J gene TRBJ1-2; the D is unclear. CDR3 size: 15 residues. V was cut by 2 bases and J by 0 bases, with 13 bases left in between. Germline-derived CDR1 and CDR2 are GTSNPN and SVGIG (reference sequence). The CDR3 region has the DNA TGTGCCTGGAGTAGGGCAGATCTAGCTAACTATGGCTACACCTTC. Encoded protein: CAWSRADLANYGYTF.

Of note for this clonotype: One end of the junction is discordant with germline, which a read error may explain. The chain links TRBV12-3 or TRBV12-4 to TRBJ2-3; D perhaps matches TRBD1 (6 bases). This CDR3 spans 15 amino acids. The CDR3, as DNA: TGTGCCAGCAGTGACAGGATGGAGGCAACATATACGCTGTATTTT. It codes for CASSDRMEATYTLYF.

On this clonotype: Without the conserved terminal phenylalanine or tryptophan, this CDR3 likely stems from a read error. This sequence joins TRBV6-2 or TRBV6-3 and TRBJ2-2; D not certain. Trimming left V 8 bases short and J 8 bases short, with 15 bases between. Looked up from germline, CDR1 is MNHEY and CDR2 is SVGEGT. This CDR3 region has 13 residues. The CDR3 DNA sequence: TGTGCCAGCGTAACAACGAACGCAGGGGAGCTGTTTTAT. Translation gives CASVTTNAGELFY.

This clonotype was observed at least ten times. V gene TRBV20-1 combines with J gene TRBJ1-1; tentative D call: TRBD1 (6 bases). Germline CDR1 DFQATT, CDR2 SNEGSKA (reference sequence). This CDR3 has 11 residues. The germline V and J ends were trimmed by 3 bases and 8 bases, with 10 bases remaining between them. The CDR3: CSASPQGEAFF. The CDR3 DNA sequence: TGCAGTGCTAGCCCTCAGGGGGAAGCTTTCTTT.